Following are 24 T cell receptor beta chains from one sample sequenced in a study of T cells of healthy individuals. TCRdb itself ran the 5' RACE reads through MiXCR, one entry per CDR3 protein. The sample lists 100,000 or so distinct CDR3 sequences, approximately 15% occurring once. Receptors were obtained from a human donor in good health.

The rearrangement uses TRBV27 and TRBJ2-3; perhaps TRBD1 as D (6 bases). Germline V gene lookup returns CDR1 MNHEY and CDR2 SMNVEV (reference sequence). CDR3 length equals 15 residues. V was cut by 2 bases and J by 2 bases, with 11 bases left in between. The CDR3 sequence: CASSLRRDITDTQYF. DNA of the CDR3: TGTGCCAGCAGTTTACGTCGGGACATCACAGATACGCAGTATTTT.

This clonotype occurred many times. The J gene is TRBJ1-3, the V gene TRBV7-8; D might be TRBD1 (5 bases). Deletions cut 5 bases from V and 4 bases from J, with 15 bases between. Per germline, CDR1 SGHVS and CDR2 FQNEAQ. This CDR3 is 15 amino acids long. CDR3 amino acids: CASSHQGRGGNTIYF. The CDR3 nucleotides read TGTGCCAGCAGCCACCAGGGAAGGGGAGGAAACACCATATATTTT. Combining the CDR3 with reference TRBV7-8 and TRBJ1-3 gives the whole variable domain GAGVSQSPRYKVAKRGQDVALRCDPISGHVSLFWYQQALGQGPEFLTYFQNEAQLDKSGLPSDRFFAERPEGSVSTLKIQRTQQEDSAVYLCASSHQGRGGNTIYFGEGSWLTVV.

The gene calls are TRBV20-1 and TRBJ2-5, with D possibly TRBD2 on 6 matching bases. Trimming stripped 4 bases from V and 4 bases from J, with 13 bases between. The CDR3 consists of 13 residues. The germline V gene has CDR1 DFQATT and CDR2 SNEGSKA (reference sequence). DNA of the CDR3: TGCAGTGCTATTGGGCTGGGGGGAGAGACCCAGTACTTC. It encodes CSAIGLGGETQYF.

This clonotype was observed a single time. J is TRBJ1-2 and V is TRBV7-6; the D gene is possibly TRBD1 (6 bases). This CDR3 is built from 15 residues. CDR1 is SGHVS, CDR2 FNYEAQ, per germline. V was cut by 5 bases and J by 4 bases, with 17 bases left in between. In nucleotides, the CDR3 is TGTGCCAGCAGCCTCGGGGGCAGGGGAAGCTATGGCTACACCTTC. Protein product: CASSLGGRGSYGYTF. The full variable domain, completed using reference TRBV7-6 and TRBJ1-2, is GAGVSQSPRYKVTKRGQDVALRCDPISGHVSLYWYRQALGQGPEFLTYFNYEAQQDKSGLPNDRFSAERPEGSISTLTIQRTEQRDSAMYRCASSLGGRGSYGYTFGSGTRLTVV.

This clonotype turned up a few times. The CDR3 protein is CASSWRETTGNEQFF. The CDR3 DNA is TGTGCCAGCAGTTGGCGTGAGACAACGGGCAATGAGCAGTTCTTC. The genes are TRBV6-2 or TRBV6-3 and TRBJ2-1, with no clear D. The CDR3 contains 15 residues. V was cut by 4 bases and J by 6 bases, with 16 bases left in between. The germline V gene encodes CDR1 MNHEY and CDR2 SVGEGT.

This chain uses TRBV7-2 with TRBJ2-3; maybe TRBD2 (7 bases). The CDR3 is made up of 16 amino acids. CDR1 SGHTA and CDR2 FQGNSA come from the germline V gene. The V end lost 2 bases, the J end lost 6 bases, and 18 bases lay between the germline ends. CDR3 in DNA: TGTGCCAGCAGCTTACGGGGGCTAGCGGATGTGGATACGCAGTATTTT. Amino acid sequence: CASSLRGLADVDTQYF.

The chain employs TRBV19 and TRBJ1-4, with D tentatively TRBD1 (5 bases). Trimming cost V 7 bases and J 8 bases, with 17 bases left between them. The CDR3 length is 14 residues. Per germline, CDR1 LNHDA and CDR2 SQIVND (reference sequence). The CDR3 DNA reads TGTGCCAGTAAGCTTAGACTGCGGGGCGAAAAACTGTTTTTT. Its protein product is CASKLRLRGEKLFF. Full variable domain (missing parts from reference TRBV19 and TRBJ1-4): DGGITQSPKYLFRKEGQNVTLSCEQNLNHDAMYWYRQDPGQGLRLIYYSQIVNDFQKGDIAEGYSVSREKKESFPLTVTSAQKNPTAFYLCASKLRLRGEKLFFGSGTQLSVL.

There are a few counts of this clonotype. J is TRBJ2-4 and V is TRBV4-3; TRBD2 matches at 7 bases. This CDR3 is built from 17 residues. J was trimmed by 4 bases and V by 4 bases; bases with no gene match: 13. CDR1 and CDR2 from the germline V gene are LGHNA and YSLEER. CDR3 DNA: TGCGCCAGCAGCCCGCAAGTAGGCGGGAGTGGGAAAAACATTCAGTACTTC. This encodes CASSPQVGGSGKNIQYF.

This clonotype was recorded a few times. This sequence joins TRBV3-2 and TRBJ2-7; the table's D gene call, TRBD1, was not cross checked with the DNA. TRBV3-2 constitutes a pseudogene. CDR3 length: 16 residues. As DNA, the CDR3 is TGTGCCAGCAGCCAAGATCCGCGACAGCCCTCCTACGAGCAGTACTTC. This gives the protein CASSQDPRQPSYEQYF.

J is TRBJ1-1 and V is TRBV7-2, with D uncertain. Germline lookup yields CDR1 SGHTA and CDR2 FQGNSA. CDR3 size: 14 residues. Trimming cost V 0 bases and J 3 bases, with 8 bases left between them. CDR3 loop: CASSLAPGYTEAFF. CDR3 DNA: TGTGCCAGCAGCTTAGCCCCGGGTTACACTGAAGCTTTCTTT.

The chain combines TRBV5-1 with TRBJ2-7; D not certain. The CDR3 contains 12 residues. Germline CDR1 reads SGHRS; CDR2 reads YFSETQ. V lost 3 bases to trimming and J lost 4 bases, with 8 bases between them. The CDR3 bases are TGCGCCAGCAGCTACAAGGGTTACGAGCAGTACTTC. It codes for CASSYKGYEQYF. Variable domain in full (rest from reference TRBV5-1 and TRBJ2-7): KAGVTQTPRYLIKTRGQQVTLSCSPISGHRSVSWYQQTPGQGLQFLFEYFSETQRNKGNFPGRFSGRQFSNSRSEMNVSTLELGDSALYLCASSYKGYEQYFGPGTRLTVT.

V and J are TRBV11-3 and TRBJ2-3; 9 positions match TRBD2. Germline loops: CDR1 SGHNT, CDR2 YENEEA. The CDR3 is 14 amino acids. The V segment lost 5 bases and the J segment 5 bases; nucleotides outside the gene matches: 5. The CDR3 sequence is CASSRTSVRDTQYF. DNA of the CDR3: TGTGCCAGCAGCAGGACTAGCGTGAGAGATACGCAGTATTTT. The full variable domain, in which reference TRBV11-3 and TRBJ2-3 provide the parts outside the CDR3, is EAGVVQSPRYKIIEKKQPVAFWCNPISGHNTLYWYLQNLGQGPELLIRYENEEAVDDSQLPKDRFSAERLKGVDSTLKIQPAELGDSAVYLCASSRTSVRDTQYFGPGTRLTVL.

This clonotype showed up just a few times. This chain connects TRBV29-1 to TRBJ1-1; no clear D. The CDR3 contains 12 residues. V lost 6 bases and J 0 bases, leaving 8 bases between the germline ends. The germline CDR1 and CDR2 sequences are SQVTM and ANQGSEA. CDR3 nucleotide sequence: TGCAGCGTAGGGTCCGTGAACACTGAAGCTTTCTTT. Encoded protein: CSVGSVNTEAFF. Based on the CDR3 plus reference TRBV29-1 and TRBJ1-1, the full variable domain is SAVISQKPSRDICQRGTSLTIQCQVDSQVTMMFWYRQQPGQSLTLIATANQGSEATYESGFVIDKFPISRPNLTFSTLTVSNMSPEDSSIYLCSVGSVNTEAFFGQGTRLTVV.

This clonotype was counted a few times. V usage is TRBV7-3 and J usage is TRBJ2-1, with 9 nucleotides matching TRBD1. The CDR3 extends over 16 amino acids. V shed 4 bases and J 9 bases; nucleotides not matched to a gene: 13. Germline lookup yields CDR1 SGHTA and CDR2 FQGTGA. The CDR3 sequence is CASSSDTGQGNSEQFF. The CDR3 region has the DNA TGTGCCAGCAGCTCCGATACGGGACAGGGCAATAGTGAGCAGTTCTTC.

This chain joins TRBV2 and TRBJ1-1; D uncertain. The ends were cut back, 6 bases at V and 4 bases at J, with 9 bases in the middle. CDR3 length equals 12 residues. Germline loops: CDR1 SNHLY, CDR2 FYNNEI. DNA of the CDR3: TGTGCCAGCAGGACTCTCGGCACTGAAGCTTTCTTT. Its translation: CASRTLGTEAFF. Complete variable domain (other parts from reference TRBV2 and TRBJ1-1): EPEVTQTPSHQVTQMGQEVILRCVPISNHLYFYWYRQILGQKVEFLVSFYNNEISEKSEIFDDQFSVERPDGSNFTLKIRSTKLEDSAMYFCASRTLGTEAFFGQGTRLTVV.

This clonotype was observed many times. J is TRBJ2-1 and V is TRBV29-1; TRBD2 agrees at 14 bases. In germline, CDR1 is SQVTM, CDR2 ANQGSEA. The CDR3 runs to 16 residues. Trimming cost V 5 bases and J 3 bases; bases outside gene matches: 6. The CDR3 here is CSVLTSGRAGYNEQFF. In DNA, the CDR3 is TGCAGCGTTTTGACTAGCGGGAGGGCCGGCTACAATGAGCAGTTCTTC.

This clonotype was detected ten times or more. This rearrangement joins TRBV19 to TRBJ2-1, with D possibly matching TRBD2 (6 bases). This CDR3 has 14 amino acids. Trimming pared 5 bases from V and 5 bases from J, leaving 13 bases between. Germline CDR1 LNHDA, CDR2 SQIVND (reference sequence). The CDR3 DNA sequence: TGTGCCAGTAGTGCGGGACTGGGAAACAATGAGCAGTTCTTC. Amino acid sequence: CASSAGLGNNEQFF.

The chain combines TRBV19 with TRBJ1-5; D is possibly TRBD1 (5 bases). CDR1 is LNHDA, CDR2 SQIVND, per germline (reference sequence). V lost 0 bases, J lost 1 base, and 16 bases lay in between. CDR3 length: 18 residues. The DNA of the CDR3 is TGTGCCAGTAGTATAGATGCGCCGTGGGGGTCGAGCAATCAGCCCCAGCATTTT. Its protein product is CASSIDAPWGSSNQPQHF.

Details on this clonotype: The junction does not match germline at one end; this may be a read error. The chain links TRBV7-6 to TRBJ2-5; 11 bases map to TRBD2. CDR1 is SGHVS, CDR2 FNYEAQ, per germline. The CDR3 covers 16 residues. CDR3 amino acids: CASSLAGGAGQETQYF. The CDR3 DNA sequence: TGTGCCAGCAGCCTAGCGGGGGGCGCAGGGCAAGAGACCCAGTACTTC.

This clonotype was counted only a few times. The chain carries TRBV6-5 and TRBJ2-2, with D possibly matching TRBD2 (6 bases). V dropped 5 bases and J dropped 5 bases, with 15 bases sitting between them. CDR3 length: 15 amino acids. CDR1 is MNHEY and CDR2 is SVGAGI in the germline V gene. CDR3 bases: TGTGCCAGCAGTAGATGGCAAAGCGGGACCGGGGAGCTGTTTTTT. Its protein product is CASSRWQSGTGELFF.

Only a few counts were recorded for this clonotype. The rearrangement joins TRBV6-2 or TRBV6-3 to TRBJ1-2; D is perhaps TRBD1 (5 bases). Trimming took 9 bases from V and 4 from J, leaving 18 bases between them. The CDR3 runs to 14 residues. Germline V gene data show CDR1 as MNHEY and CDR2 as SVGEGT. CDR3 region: CASRRDRQTYGYTF. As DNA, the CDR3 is TGTGCCAGTAGACGGGACCGTCAGACCTATGGCTACACCTTC.

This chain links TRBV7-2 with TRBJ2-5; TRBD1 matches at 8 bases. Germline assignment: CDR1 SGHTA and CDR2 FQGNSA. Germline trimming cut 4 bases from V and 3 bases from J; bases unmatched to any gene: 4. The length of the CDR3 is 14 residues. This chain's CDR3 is CASSSDRGKETQYF. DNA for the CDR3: TGTGCCAGCAGCTCCGACAGGGGAAAAGAGACCCAGTACTTC. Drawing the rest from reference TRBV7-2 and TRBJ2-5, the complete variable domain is GAGVSQSPSNKVTEKGKDVELRCDPISGHTALYWYRQSLGQGLEFLIYFQGNSAPDKSGLPSDRFSAERTGGSVSTLTIQRTQQEDSAVYLCASSSDRGKETQYFGPGTRLLVL.

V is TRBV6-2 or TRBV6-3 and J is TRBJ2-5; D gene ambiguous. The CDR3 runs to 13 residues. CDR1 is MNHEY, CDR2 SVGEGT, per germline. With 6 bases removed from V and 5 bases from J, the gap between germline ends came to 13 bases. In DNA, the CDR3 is TGTGCCAGCAGAAGCATGGGTGCTGAGACCCAGTACTTC. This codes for CASRSMGAETQYF.

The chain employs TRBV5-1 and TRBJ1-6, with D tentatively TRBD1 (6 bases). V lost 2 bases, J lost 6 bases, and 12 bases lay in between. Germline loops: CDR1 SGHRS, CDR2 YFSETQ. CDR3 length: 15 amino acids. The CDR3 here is CASSFGTRVNSPLHF. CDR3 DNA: TGCGCCAGCAGCTTCGGGACAAGGGTTAATTCACCCCTCCACTTT.